This TCR beta chain was found in a study of T cells in Graves' hyperthyroidism and ophthalmopathy. Trimming cost V 4 bases and J 0 bases; bases outside gene matches: 6. The CDR3 totals 15 residues. CDR1 is SGHRS, CDR2 YFSETQ, per germline. This clonotype was seen many times. Amplification of TCR beta CDR3 regions was performed using RNA transcripts as template. The HTBI set primed first-round TCR CDR3 RT-PCR. MiXCR, run by TCRdb on the multiplex PCR reads, gives a single entry per CDR3 protein. The sample yields about 610,000 distinct CDR3 sequences, 14% to 15% seen once. The chain couples TRBV5-1 to TRBJ1-1, with 7 bases fitting TRBD1. Sequenced input: blood. The source of this sequence is a woman between 40 and 50 years old with Graves' ophthalmopathy. As DNA, the CDR3 is TGCGCCAGCAGCCGGTTGACAGGGATGAACACTGAAGCTTTCTTT. It codes for CASSRLTGMNTEAFF.